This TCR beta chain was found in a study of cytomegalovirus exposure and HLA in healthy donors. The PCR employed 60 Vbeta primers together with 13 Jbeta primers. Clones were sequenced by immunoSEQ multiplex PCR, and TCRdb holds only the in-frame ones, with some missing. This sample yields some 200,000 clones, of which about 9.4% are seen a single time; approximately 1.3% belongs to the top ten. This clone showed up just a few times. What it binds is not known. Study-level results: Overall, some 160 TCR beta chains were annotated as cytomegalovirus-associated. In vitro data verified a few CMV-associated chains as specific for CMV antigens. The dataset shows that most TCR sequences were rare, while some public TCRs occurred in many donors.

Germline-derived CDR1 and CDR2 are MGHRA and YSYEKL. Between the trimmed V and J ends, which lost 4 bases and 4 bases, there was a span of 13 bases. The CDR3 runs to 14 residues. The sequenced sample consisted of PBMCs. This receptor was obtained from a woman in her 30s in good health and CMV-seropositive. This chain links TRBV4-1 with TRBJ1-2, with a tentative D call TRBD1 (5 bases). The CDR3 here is CASSRGARVYGYTF. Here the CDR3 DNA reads TGCGCCAGCAGCCGTGGGGCCCGCGTCTATGGCTACACCTTC.